These 29 T cell receptor beta chains were all obtained from the same sample, sequenced in a study of shared clonotypes between healthy human individuals. Produced via immunoSEQ multiplex PCR; TCRdb's table is partial and in-frame only. The table lists roughly 500,000 clones, 76% of them singletons. The sequenced sample consisted of PBMCs. All receptors derive from a woman between 35 and 50 years old in good health. Some clones in this sample may be carry-over from other donors' samples.

This chain uses TRBV4-1 with TRBJ2-2, with D hard to call. Trimming shortened V by 1 base and J by 6 bases, and 3 bases separated the two germline ends. Germline V gives CDR1 MGHRA, CDR2 YSYEKL. The CDR3 runs 12 residues. CDR3 sequence (DNA): TGCGCCAGCAGCCAAGTGGCCGGGGAGCTGTTTTTT. The encoded protein is CASSQVAGELFF.

The J gene is TRBJ1-5, the V gene TRBV28; D is unresolved. The CDR3 spans 14 residues. Germline V gene data show CDR1 as MDHEN and CDR2 as SYDVKM. Trimming cost V 10 bases and J 5 bases, with 18 bases left between them. The CDR3 DNA follows: TGTGCCACCGAATTACCCCAGGTCTATCAGCCCCAGCATTTT. Translation: CATELPQVYQPQHF.

This sequence joins TRBV6-4 and TRBJ2-6; no reliable D call. V was shortened by 0 bases and J by 1 base, with 4 bases between the two germline ends. The germline gives CDR1 MRHNA, CDR2 SNTAGT. CDR3 length: 15 residues. The CDR3 loop reads CASSDSGSGANVLTF. The CDR3 bases are TGTGCCAGCAGTGACTCAGGGTCTGGGGCCAACGTCCTGACTTTC.

The J gene is TRBJ2-6, the V gene TRBV5-1; the D call may be TRBD1 or TRBD2 (5 bases each). CDR3 size: 16 residues. From germline, CDR1 is SGHRS and CDR2 YFSETQ. The germline V and J ends were trimmed by 0 bases and 0 bases, with 7 bases remaining between them. CDR3 region: CASSLGDPSGANVLTF. The CDR3 DNA is TGCGCCAGCAGCTTGGGGGACCCCTCTGGGGCCAACGTCCTGACTTTC.

This clone was seen only a few times. The chain uses TRBV5-4 and TRBJ2-2; 10 bases match TRBD1. V lost 4 bases, J lost 0 bases, and 6 bases stayed unmatched. The CDR3 is made up of 17 amino acids. Germline V gene lookup returns CDR1 SGHNT and CDR2 YYREEE (reference sequence). The DNA of the CDR3 is TGTGCCAGCAGCCCGGACAGGGGGGCCTCGAACACCGGGGAGCTGTTTTTT. Translation: CASSPDRGASNTGELFF.

This clone was recorded many times. Additional DNA sequences in this sample encode the identical CDR3. The chain recombines TRBV30 with TRBJ1-5, with D possibly being TRBD1 (5 bases). Trimming stripped 2 bases from V and 0 bases from J, with 11 bases between. The CDR3 consists of 15 residues. In germline, CDR1 is GTSNPN, CDR2 SVGIG (reference sequence). The CDR3 sequence: CAWSLTGPSNQPQHF. The CDR3 DNA follows: TGTGCCTGGAGTCTGACGGGGCCTAGCAATCAGCCCCAGCATTTT.

The chain recombines TRBV30 with TRBJ1-1; D possibly corresponds to TRBD1 (6 bases). Germline V gene sequence: CDR1 GTSNPN, CDR2 SVGIG (reference sequence). The CDR3 runs to 12 residues. The V end was cut by 3 bases, the J end by 8 bases, with 13 bases between. The CDR3 spells CAWRGGSIEAFF. The CDR3 DNA is TGTGCCTGGAGAGGGGGGTCGATCGAAGCTTTCTTT.

This chain connects TRBV7-8 to TRBJ2-5, with no clear D. From germline, CDR1 is SGHVS and CDR2 FQNEAQ. CDR3 length: 11 residues. V lost 3 bases and J lost 5, with 4 bases in between. The DNA of the CDR3 is TGTGCCAGCAGCTTCAGGGAGACCCAGTACTTC. Its protein is CASSFRETQYF.

This clone has more than one count but fewer than ten. The chain uses TRBV2 and TRBJ2-2, with 8 bases matching TRBD2. Germline CDR1 is SNHLY and CDR2 is FYNNEI. This CDR3 contains 13 residues. The CDR3 reads CGSNQRESGELFF. The CDR3 DNA is TGTGGCTCCAACCAGCGGGAGAGCGGGGAGCTGTTTTTT.

V gene TRBV19 combines with J gene TRBJ2-7; either TRBD1 or TRBD2 may supply D (5 bases each). Trimming cost V 0 bases and J 2 bases, with 14 bases left between them. Germline values: CDR1 LNHDA, CDR2 SQIVND (reference sequence). The CDR3 covers 16 residues. Written as DNA, the CDR3 is TGTGCCAGTAGTATAGATTGGGAGAGGGGAACCTACGAGCAGTACTTC. As protein: CASSIDWERGTYEQYF.

The V and J genes are TRBV4-3 and TRBJ1-1, with D hard to call. CDR1 and CDR2 from the germline V gene are LGHNA and YSLEER. The CDR3 length is 13 residues. Between the trimmed V and J ends, which lost 1 base and 5 bases, there was a span of 8 bases. This chain's CDR3 is CASSQVGRTEAFF. As DNA, the CDR3 is TGCGCCAGCAGCCAAGTCGGACGGACTGAAGCTTTCTTT.

This chain links TRBV11-2 with TRBJ1-4; D is perhaps TRBD1 (5 bases). Per the germline V gene, CDR1 is SGHAT and CDR2 is FQNNGV. Trimming took 1 base from V and 7 from J, leaving 10 bases between them. The CDR3 covers 14 residues. The CDR3 DNA follows: TGTGCCAGCAGCTTAGCAGGGTTCGTTGAAAAACTGTTTTTT. Translating gives CASSLAGFVEKLFF. Complete variable domain (other parts from reference TRBV11-2 and TRBJ1-4): EAGVAQSPRYKIIEKRQSVAFWCNPISGHATLYWYQQILGQGPKLLIQFQNNGVVDDSQLPKDRFSAERLKGVDSTLKIQPAKLEDSAVYLCASSLAGFVEKLFFGSGTQLSVL.

Remarks on this clone: A read error may account for a junction end that differs from germline. The gene calls are TRBV30 and TRBJ2-1; possible D gene TRBD2, 6 bases. Germline CDR1 reads GTSNPN; CDR2 reads SVGIG (reference sequence). The CDR3 runs to 13 residues. This CDR3 is CGWGEDSYNEQFF. CDR3 DNA sequence: TGTGGCTGGGGGGAGGACTCCTACAATGAGCAGTTCTTC.

The V call is TRBV6-4, the J call TRBJ2-1; D gene uncertain. Germline CDR1 MRHNA, CDR2 SNTAGT. Trimming pared 3 bases from V and 11 bases from J, leaving 20 bases between. The CDR3 loop spans 15 amino acids. The CDR3 here is CASSETRDPPQKQFF. The CDR3 DNA sequence: TGTGCCAGCAGTGAAACCCGTGACCCGCCCCAGAAGCAGTTCTTC.

Points on this clone: This sample includes further DNA sequences coding for the same CDR3. The rearrangement links TRBV14 to TRBJ1-2, with TRBD1 as a possible D gene (5 bases). The CDR3 is 13 amino acids. Germline CDR1 is SGHDN and CDR2 is FVKESK. With 3 bases removed from V and 0 bases from J, the gap between germline ends came to 5 bases. CDR3 nucleotide sequence: TGTGCCAGCAGCCAGGGGGCTAACTATGGCTACACCTTC. Its protein is CASSQGANYGYTF.

The CDR3 region is CASSEDRVVTGELFF. CDR3 nucleotides: TGCGCCAGCAGTGAGGACAGGGTCGTCACCGGGGAGCTGTTTTTT. V is TRBV10-1 and J is TRBJ2-2; 7 bases line up with TRBD1. Per the germline V gene, CDR1 is WNHNN and CDR2 is SYGVQD (reference sequence). The CDR3 runs 15 residues. J gave up 4 bases and V 2 bases, and 4 bases lay outside the gene matches.

On this clone: Since a far larger clone is one base different, this is likely a read error. The V call is TRBV30, the J call TRBJ1-1; D gene ambiguous. The V and J ends lost 5 bases and 0 bases respectively, with 10 bases between them. This CDR3 is built from 13 residues. Looked up from germline, CDR1 is GTSNPN and CDR2 is SVGIG (reference sequence). CDR3 nucleotides: TGTGCCTGGGACCGGAACATGAACACTGAAGCTTTCTTT. Its translation: CAWDRNMNTEAFF.

In its sample, this clone was seen once. V usage is TRBV19 and J usage is TRBJ1-1, with D uncertain. This CDR3 has 14 amino acids. V was cut by 3 bases and J by 1 base, with 9 bases left in between. Germline V CDR1 and CDR2: LNHDA, SQIVND (reference sequence). CDR3 amino acids: CASSIAASNTEAFF. The CDR3 nucleotides read TGTGCCAGTAGTATTGCAGCTTCGAACACTGAAGCTTTCTTT.

The rearrangement joins TRBV20-1 to TRBJ2-7, with unresolved D. Looked up from germline, CDR1 is DFQATT and CDR2 is SNEGSKA (reference sequence). This CDR3 comprises 10 residues. Trimming took 1 base from V and 6 from J, leaving 4 bases between them. The CDR3 reads CSARGVEQYF. The CDR3 region has the DNA TGCAGTGCTAGAGGTGTCGAGCAGTACTTC.

The rearrangement joins TRBV27 to TRBJ1-2; TRBD1 might be the D (6 bases). V dropped 0 bases and J dropped 3 bases, with 17 bases sitting between them. The germline CDR1 and CDR2 sequences are MNHEY and SMNVEV (reference sequence). The CDR3 runs 17 residues. CDR3 DNA: TGTGCCAGCAGTTTATCAGGTTTTACAGGGAGGCACTATGGCTACACCTTC. Translation: CASSLSGFTGRHYGYTF.

This chain links TRBV5-1 with TRBJ2-7; either TRBD1 or TRBD2 may fit D (5 bases each). V was cut by 2 bases and J by 5 bases, with 14 bases left in between. Germline CDR1 reads SGHRS; CDR2 reads YFSETQ. This CDR3 is built from 14 residues. The DNA of the CDR3 is TGCGCCAGCAGCTTATTGGGGGACGTCGACGAGCAGTACTTC. Amino acid sequence: CASSLLGDVDEQYF.

The chain recombines TRBV7-2 with TRBJ2-7; TRBD2 matches 10 bases. The J segment lost 3 bases and the V segment lost 5 bases, leaving 13 bases of the junction unmatched. There are 17 residues in the CDR3. Germline V CDR1 and CDR2: SGHTA, FQGNSA. CDR3 nucleotides: TGTGCCAGCAGCGCGTACACCTCGGTAGCGGGAGGCTACGAGCAGTACTTC. Translated: CASSAYTSVAGGYEQYF.

The rearrangement uses TRBV19 and TRBJ1-1, with TRBD1 matching 10 bases. This CDR3 has 16 residues. The germline V gene has CDR1 LNHDA and CDR2 SQIVND (reference sequence). The junction had 7 bases not matched to a gene; V was cut back by 4 bases and J by 2 bases. CDR3 in amino acids: CASSTDRGRGNTEAFF. The CDR3 nucleotides are TGTGCCAGTAGTACCGACAGGGGGCGGGGAAACACTGAAGCTTTCTTT. Looking up the rest from reference TRBV19 and TRBJ1-1 gives the full variable domain: DGGITQSPKYLFRKEGQNVTLSCEQNLNHDAMYWYRQDPGQGLRLIYYSQIVNDFQKGDIAEGYSVSREKKESFPLTVTSAQKNPTAFYLCASSTDRGRGNTEAFFGQGTRLTVV.

This clone was counted only a few times. The chain recombines TRBV7-9 with TRBJ2-2; 10 nucleotides agree with TRBD1. Germline V gene lookup returns CDR1 SEHNR and CDR2 FQNEAQ (reference sequence). V lost 5 bases and J lost 3; bases outside the gene matches: 6. The CDR3 contains 16 residues. The CDR3 DNA follows: TGTGCCAGCAGCCCCGGGACAGGGGCGGACACCGGGGAGCTGTTTTTT. As protein: CASSPGTGADTGELFF.

This clone was recorded once. The genes are TRBV18 and TRBJ2-5; 7 nucleotides align to TRBD1. The DNA end favors TRBJ2-7, so the J call may be wrong. In germline, CDR1 is KGHSH, CDR2 LQKENI. This CDR3 has 14 residues. CDR3 DNA sequence: TGTGCCAGCTCACCGGACAGGAGCTCCTACGAGCAGTACTTC. As protein: CASSPDRSSYEQYF.

The chain is built from TRBV9 and TRBJ2-2; 10 nucleotides agree with TRBD2. The length of the CDR3 is 16 residues. Germline CDR1 is SGDLS and CDR2 is YYNGEE. Germline trimming cut 4 bases from V and 5 bases from J; bases unmatched to any gene: 8. The CDR3 is CASSPLAGVSTGELFF. DNA of the CDR3: TGTGCCAGCAGCCCCCTAGCGGGAGTTAGTACCGGGGAGCTGTTTTTT. The whole variable domain, filled in from reference TRBV9 and TRBJ2-2, reads DSGVTQTPKHLITATGQRVTLRCSPRSGDLSVYWYQQSLDQGLQFLIQYYNGEERAKGNILERFSAQQFPDLHSELNLSSLELGDSALYFCASSPLAGVSTGELFFGEGSRLTVL.

The chain has TRBV6-1 and TRBJ2-7, with TRBD2 as a possible D gene (5 bases). Germline V gives CDR1 MNHNS, CDR2 SASEGT. This CDR3 spans 16 amino acids. Trimming cost V 3 bases and J 3 bases, with 18 bases left between them. CDR3 protein: CASSEAAPAAGYEQYF. In DNA form, the CDR3 reads TGTGCCAGCAGTGAGGCTGCCCCAGCCGCGGGCTACGAGCAGTACTTC.

This chain uses TRBV28 with TRBJ1-2; 7 bases line up with TRBD1. In germline, CDR1 is MDHEN, CDR2 SYDVKM. CDR3 length: 13 residues. Unmatched junction bases numbered 5, after V lost 4 bases and J lost 6 bases. CDR3 sequence: CASSSRQGNGYTF. Here the CDR3 DNA reads TGTGCCAGCAGTTCCCGACAGGGAAATGGCTACACCTTC.

The chain joins TRBV19 to TRBJ1-5; TRBD1 might be the D (6 bases). The CDR3 loop spans 17 amino acids. From germline, CDR1 is LNHDA and CDR2 SQIVND (reference sequence). V dropped 4 bases and J dropped 5 bases, with 21 bases sitting between them. The CDR3 reads CASSTGQTRGLDQPQHF. CDR3 sequence (DNA): TGTGCCAGTAGTACCGGACAGACGAGGGGCTTAGATCAGCCCCAGCATTTT.